This passage covers 28 T cell receptor beta chains from one sample sequenced in a study of shared clonotypes between healthy human individuals. TCRdb's table, derived via immunoSEQ multiplex PCR, lists solely in-frame clones and lacks some. In the table there are roughly 480,000 clones, roughly 85% of which are singletons. The sequenced sample was PBMCs. These receptors came from a woman aged 40-49 years in good health. Some clones in this sample may be carry-over from other donors' samples.

This clone was found a few times. This sequence joins TRBV6-1 and TRBJ2-5; TRBD1 matches 9 bases. The CDR3 has 15 residues. Germline V gene sequence: CDR1 MNHNS, CDR2 SASEGT. V dropped 5 bases and J dropped 4; count of bases not matched to a gene: 8. Here the CDR3 DNA reads TGTGCCAGCAGTAGGGACAGGGTCGCGCTAGAGACCCAGTACTTC. Protein product: CASSRDRVALETQYF.

The CDR3 loop is CASSRLAGPNTGELFF. CDR3 bases: TGCGCCAGCAGCCGCCTAGCGGGCCCGAACACCGGGGAGCTGTTTTTT. The V and J genes are TRBV4-1 and TRBJ2-2, with 8 positions matching TRBD2. Losses at the gene ends were 4 bases for V and 0 bases for J; bases not matched to a gene: 4. The CDR3 has 16 amino acids. The V gene's germline CDR1 is MGHRA and CDR2 YSYEKL.

The chain has TRBV7-2 and TRBJ2-6; D is unclear. Trimming took 5 bases from V and 0 from J, leaving 11 bases between them. Germline CDR1 and CDR2: SGHTA and FQGNSA. This CDR3 has 16 amino acids. The CDR3 reads CASSPWAASGANVLTF. The CDR3 nucleotides are TGTGCCAGCAGCCCCTGGGCAGCCTCTGGGGCCAACGTCCTGACTTTC.

The chain has TRBV28 and TRBJ2-7; the D gene could be TRBD1 or TRBD2 (5 bases each). V lost 1 base and J 6 bases, leaving 13 bases between the germline ends. CDR3 length: 14 amino acids. The germline V gene encodes CDR1 MDHEN and CDR2 SYDVKM. The CDR3 DNA reads TGTGCCAGCAGTTTATCCCTCGGGACCCGCGAGCAGTACTTC. This codes for CASSLSLGTREQYF.

The chain is built from TRBV5-1 and TRBJ1-4; D gene unclear. Germline assignment: CDR1 SGHRS and CDR2 YFSETQ. V shed 0 bases and J shed 8 bases, with 14 bases lying between them. The length of the CDR3 is 15 residues. The DNA of the CDR3 is TGCGCCAGCAGCTTGGACGGGAGCTTCCAGGAAAAACTGTTTTTT. Translation: CASSLDGSFQEKLFF.

This clone has a handful of counts. The genes are TRBV6-6 and TRBJ2-3, with D possibly called TRBD1 or TRBD2 (5 bases each). Trimming shortened V by 6 bases and J by 11 bases, and 18 bases separated the two germline ends. CDR1 is MNHNY, CDR2 SVGAGI, per germline (reference sequence). The CDR3 has 13 amino acids. CDR3 in amino acids: CASSGTAEVEQYF. Here the CDR3 DNA reads TGTGCCAGCAGCGGGACCGCGGAAGTAGAGCAGTATTTT.

Concerning this clone itself: The junction does not match germline at one end; this may be a read error. The chain recombines TRBV4-1 with TRBJ1-5; D gene uncertain. The CDR3 is 15 residues long. Germline CDR1 reads MGHRA; CDR2 reads YSYEKL. The CDR3 coding sequence is TGCGCCAGCAGACAAGTTGGGAATAGCAATCAGCCCCAGCATTTT. Translated: CASRQVGNSNQPQHF.

V is TRBV19 and J is TRBJ1-1, with D uncertain. The CDR3 sequence is 13 residues long. Germline V gene sequence: CDR1 LNHDA, CDR2 SQIVND (reference sequence). V was trimmed by 7 bases and J by 9 bases, leaving 18 bases between them. The CDR3 bases are TGTGCCAGTACCGAGGGCCGGGGTACTCAAGCTTTCTTT. Its protein product is CASTEGRGTQAFF.

This clone was recorded once. The chain is built from TRBV10-3 and TRBJ2-1; TRBD2 aligns across 10 bases. From germline, CDR1 is ENHRY and CDR2 SYGVKD. Germline trimming cut 4 bases from V and 10 bases from J; bases unmatched to any gene: 10. The CDR3 spans 15 residues. The CDR3: CAISVGLAGVGEQFF. In nucleotides, the CDR3 is TGTGCCATCAGTGTTGGGCTAGCGGGAGTTGGGGAGCAGTTCTTC.

This chain uses TRBV19 with TRBJ2-2; 8 nucleotides line up with TRBD2. There are 15 residues in the CDR3. From germline, CDR1 is LNHDA and CDR2 SQIVND (reference sequence). Trimming removed 3 bases from V and 5 bases from J; junction bases left unmatched: 5. This CDR3 reads CASSIGTSNTGELFF. The CDR3 nucleotides are TGTGCCAGTAGTATTGGGACTAGTAATACCGGGGAGCTGTTTTTT.

The chain recombines TRBV19 with TRBJ1-6, with D perhaps matching TRBD1 (5 bases). CDR1 LNHDA and CDR2 SQIVND come from the germline V gene (reference sequence). Deletions cut 6 bases from V and 3 bases from J, with 9 bases between. The CDR3 is 14 residues long. The CDR3 is CASRRQNYNSPLHF. As DNA, the CDR3 is TGTGCCAGTAGGAGACAGAACTATAATTCACCCCTCCACTTT.

The chain links TRBV7-9 to TRBJ2-1; 8 nucleotides match TRBD2. The germline V gene encodes CDR1 SEHNR and CDR2 FQNEAQ (reference sequence). J lost 6 bases, V lost 1 base, and 11 bases had no gene match. There are 17 residues in the CDR3. The DNA of the CDR3 is TGTGCCAGCAGCTTAGGGCTAGCGGGCACTCCAATCAATGAGCAGTTCTTC. Its translation is CASSLGLAGTPINEQFF. Based on the CDR3 plus reference TRBV7-9 and TRBJ2-1, the full variable domain is DTGVSQNPRHKITKRGQNVTFRCDPISEHNRLYWYRQTLGQGPEFLTYFQNEAQLEKSRLLSDRFSAERPKGSFSTLEIQRTEQGDSAMYLCASSLGLAGTPINEQFFGPGTRLTVL.

V gene TRBV4-1 combines with J gene TRBJ1-5; TRBD1 might be the D (6 bases). The germline V gene encodes CDR1 MGHRA and CDR2 YSYEKL. The V and J ends lost 3 bases and 2 bases respectively, with 14 bases between them. The CDR3 sequence is 16 residues long. The CDR3 DNA reads as TGCGCCAGCAGCCATACGGGGGCGCGGGGCAATCAGCCCCAGCATTTT. Amino acid sequence: CASSHTGARGNQPQHF.

In this sample, this clone turned up a few times. This chain connects TRBV2 to TRBJ2-2; 9 bases align to TRBD2. From germline, CDR1 is SNHLY and CDR2 FYNNEI. J gave up 3 bases and V 1 base, and 0 bases lay outside the gene matches. The CDR3 spans 15 residues. Here the CDR3 DNA reads TGTGCCAGCAGTGAAGAGCGGGGGGACACCGGGGAGCTGTTTTTT. This encodes CASSEERGDTGELFF.

The table lists this clone with many counts. The rearrangement joins TRBV5-1 to TRBJ2-5; D not certain. Germline V lookup: CDR1 SGHRS, CDR2 YFSETQ. Trimming removed 4 bases at V and 1 base at J, with 8 bases between. CDR3 length equals 13 residues. CDR3 in DNA: TGCGCCAGCAGCCCGAGAAGCCAAGAGACCCAGTACTTC. As protein: CASSPRSQETQYF.

The chain carries TRBV15 and TRBJ2-7; D not certain. This CDR3 is built from 14 residues. The germline V and J ends were trimmed by 0 bases and 3 bases, with 9 bases remaining between them. Germline CDR1 LNHNV, CDR2 YYDKDF (reference sequence). CDR3 in amino acids: CATSRDRADYEQYF. The CDR3 DNA reads as TGTGCCACCAGCAGAGATCGCGCTGACTACGAGCAGTACTTC.

This clone was seen a handful of times. The chain combines TRBV7-2 with TRBJ2-2; possible D gene TRBD1, 5 bases. The CDR3 totals 16 residues. V was shortened by 2 bases and J by 3 bases, with 13 bases between the two germline ends. Per germline, CDR1 SGHTA and CDR2 FQGNSA. This CDR3 is CASSLNPGRDTGELFF. DNA for the CDR3: TGTGCCAGCAGCTTAAACCCAGGCAGGGACACCGGGGAGCTGTTTTTT.

The rearrangement joins TRBV6-1 to TRBJ2-3; D may be TRBD1 (6 bases). CDR3 size: 15 residues. V was cut by 0 bases and J by 2 bases, with 9 bases left in between. CDR1 is MNHNS, CDR2 SASEGT, per germline. The chain's CDR3 is CASSEAHRVTDTQYF. The CDR3 nucleotides are TGTGCCAGCAGTGAAGCACACAGGGTCACAGATACGCAGTATTTT.

The rearrangement links TRBV28 to TRBJ2-7; D is ambiguous. Trimming took 5 bases from V and 1 from J, leaving 21 bases between them. The CDR3 is 17 amino acids. CDR1 is MDHEN, CDR2 SYDVKM, per germline. The CDR3 region has the DNA TGTGCCAGCAGTCCCCAACTTCAGAGACCGAGATCCTACGAGCAGTACTTC. Amino acid sequence: CASSPQLQRPRSYEQYF.

The V call is TRBV29-1, the J call TRBJ1-3; TRBD1 might be the D (5 bases). V dropped 7 bases and J dropped 3 bases, with 16 bases sitting between them. The CDR3 runs to 14 residues. Germline V CDR1 and CDR2: SQVTM, ANQGSEA. CDR3 amino acids: CSADPGGFGNTIYF. The CDR3 nucleotides read TGCAGCGCCGACCCGGGGGGGTTTGGAAACACCATATATTTT.

V is TRBV7-2 and J is TRBJ1-5, with D possibly matching TRBD1 (5 bases). This CDR3 spans 15 amino acids. The V end was cut by 2 bases, the J end by 2 bases, with 10 bases between. Germline values: CDR1 SGHTA, CDR2 FQGNSA. The CDR3 is CASSLFRGGNQPQHF. The CDR3 DNA follows: TGTGCCAGCAGCTTATTTAGGGGAGGCAATCAGCCCCAGCATTTT.

The V call is TRBV5-6, the J call TRBJ2-7, with TRBD1 as a possible D gene (6 bases). This CDR3 has 15 residues. V was clipped by 4 bases and J by 3 bases, with 17 bases between them. Per germline, CDR1 SGHDT and CDR2 YYEEEE. The CDR3 here is CASSHLKTGNYEQYF. CDR3 coding DNA: TGTGCCAGCAGCCACCTGAAGACAGGAAACTACGAGCAGTACTTC.

This clone was seen repeatedly, ten times or more. The chain combines TRBV5-1 with TRBJ2-3; D unresolved. Germline CDR1 is SGHRS and CDR2 is YFSETQ. The CDR3 is 11 amino acids. Trimming stripped 5 bases from V and 6 bases from J, with 7 bases between. As DNA, the CDR3 is TGCGCCAGCAGGGCCAGTGATACGCAGTATTTT. It translates to CASRASDTQYF.

The gene calls are TRBV28 and TRBJ2-5; perhaps TRBD1 as D (5 bases). The CDR3 consists of 13 residues. V dropped 6 bases and J dropped 5 bases, with 13 bases sitting between them. Per the germline V gene, CDR1 is MDHEN and CDR2 is SYDVKM. The CDR3 loop is CASSWTLGETQYF. The CDR3 DNA is TGTGCCAGCAGCTGGACATTAGGGGAGACCCAGTACTTC.

This clone was recorded once. The chain joins TRBV7-3 to TRBJ2-3; D remains ambiguous. The V end was cut by 4 bases, the J end by 4 bases, with 15 bases between. CDR1 is SGHTA and CDR2 is FQGTGA in the germline V gene. CDR3 length: 15 residues. DNA for the CDR3: TGTGCCAGCAGCTCCCCGACATTAAACCCAGATACGCAGTATTTT. This gives the protein CASSSPTLNPDTQYF.

This chain links TRBV7-8 with TRBJ2-5; D is possibly TRBD1 or TRBD2 (5 bases each). The CDR3 sequence is 16 residues long. Deletions cut 5 bases from V and 0 bases from J, with 16 bases between. Germline assignment: CDR1 SGHVS and CDR2 FQNEAQ. The CDR3: CASSRFVGDHQETQYF. CDR3 coding DNA: TGTGCCAGCAGCCGCTTCGTGGGGGATCACCAAGAGACCCAGTACTTC. Full variable domain (outside the CDR3, taken from reference TRBV7-8 and TRBJ2-5): GAGVSQSPRYKVAKRGQDVALRCDPISGHVSLFWYQQALGQGPEFLTYFQNEAQLDKSGLPSDRFFAERPEGSVSTLKIQRTQQEDSAVYLCASSRFVGDHQETQYFGPGTRLLVL.

The chain employs TRBV9 and TRBJ1-3; unclear D gene. Per the germline V gene, CDR1 is SGDLS and CDR2 is YYNGEE. V was trimmed by 4 bases and J by 4 bases, leaving 21 bases between them. There are 17 residues in the CDR3. The CDR3 reads CASSPGRYSVPGNTIYF. DNA of the CDR3: TGTGCCAGCAGCCCCGGGAGATACAGCGTACCGGGAAACACCATATATTTT.

The chain employs TRBV4-2 and TRBJ2-2, with 7 bases fitting TRBD2. Trimming at V came to 2 bases and at J to 4 bases, leaving 1 base not matched to a gene. Germline V lookup: CDR1 LGHNA, CDR2 YNFKEQ. The CDR3 loop spans 14 amino acids. The DNA for the CDR3 is TGTGCCAGCAGCCAACTAGCGGCCACCGGGGAGCTGTTTTTT. As protein: CASSQLAATGELFF.